The clone carrying this T cell receptor beta chain has only one observation. Per the authors' pipeline: The assay estimated nucleated cells by amplifying reference gene primers. Data came from immunoSEQ multiplex PCR; TCRdb stores just in-frame clones and leaves some out. The V and J calls and the clone size are those of that table, but D and trimming were determined from the DNA. This table has some 200,000 clones, approximately 80% appearing once. These data belong to a study of blood T cell repertoires in COVID-19. At the level of the study: Sites in the United States, Italy and Spain provided acute and convalescent COVID-19 samples. Sample material is recorded as cDNA or gDNA derived from T cells, B-cell-depleted T cells, or PBMCs.

The germline V gene encodes CDR1 GTSNPN and CDR2 SVGIG (reference sequence). This CDR3 has 15 residues. Trimming at V came to 1 base and at J to 4 bases, leaving 7 bases not matched to a gene. The sequenced sample was peripheral blood. This TCR came from a woman aged 80 or over with acute or convalescent COVID-19. This rearrangement joins TRBV30 to TRBJ2-1, with 7 nucleotides matching TRBD2. DNA for the CDR3: TGTGCCTGGAGTGCCTCCGGCGGGGGTTACAATGAGCAGTTCTTC. This translates into CAWSASGGGYNEQFF.